The 32 T cell receptor beta chains presented below share a single source sample, sequenced in a study of long-term antiretroviral therapy in people with HIV. Running of the v3.0 immunoSEQ assay took place at survey level. Profiled with immunoSEQ multiplex PCR; TCRdb holds only in-frame clones, not every one. The sample holds roughly 25,000 clones, about four fifths seen once. Source: unsorted PBMCs, taken 0.4 years after starting antiretroviral therapy. The receptors here all came from a man between 45 and 60 years old with HIV.

The V call is TRBV7-9, the J call TRBJ2-7; maybe TRBD2 (5 bases). The CDR3 is made up of 15 amino acids. In germline, CDR1 is SEHNR, CDR2 FQNEAQ (reference sequence). V gave up 6 bases and J gave up 0 bases, with 15 bases separating them. As DNA, the CDR3 is TGTGCCAGCAGTCCTCAGACGGGAAGCTCCTACGAGCAGTACTTC. This translates into CASSPQTGSSYEQYF.

The chain uses TRBV29-1 and TRBJ2-3, with TRBD1 matching 12 bases. Per the germline V gene, CDR1 is SQVTM and CDR2 is ANQGSEA. This CDR3 has 14 amino acids. With V trimmed by 7 bases and J by 5 bases, 7 bases remained unmatched. The DNA of the CDR3 is TGCAGCGCGTCCCGGGACAGGGGGCTAGATACGCAGTATTTT. This sequence encodes CSASRDRGLDTQYF.

The CDR3 loop is CASSVSGKLDTQYF. The CDR3 DNA is TGTGCCAGCAGCGTTAGCGGCAAGTTGGATACGCAGTATTTT. The chain links TRBV9 to TRBJ2-3; the D gene is possibly TRBD2 (6 bases). The germline V gene has CDR1 SGDLS and CDR2 YYNGEE. The length of the CDR3 is 14 residues. V lost 2 bases and J 6 bases, leaving 13 bases between the germline ends.

The chain is built from TRBV27 and TRBJ1-5, with 10 bases lining up with TRBD1. Germline-derived CDR1 and CDR2 are MNHEY and SMNVEV (reference sequence). V shed 2 bases and J 2 bases; nucleotides not matched to a gene: 3. This CDR3 comprises 16 residues. The CDR3 DNA is TGTGCCAGCAGTTTACTGGGGACAGGGGGCAATCAGCCCCAGCATTTT. Translated, it gives CASSLLGTGGNQPQHF.

By share, this clone ranks as medium-sized (0.01 to 0.1%). V usage is TRBV10-3 and J usage is TRBJ2-7, with TRBD1 matching over 7 bases. CDR3 length: 16 residues. Germline V gene lookup returns CDR1 ENHRY and CDR2 SYGVKD. J gave up 0 bases and V 0 bases, and 5 bases lay outside the gene matches. CDR3 loop: CAISESGSGGSYEQYF. The CDR3, as DNA: TGTGCCATCAGTGAGTCAGGTTCAGGGGGCTCCTACGAGCAGTACTTC.

This clone has more than one count but fewer than ten. The genes are TRBV19 and TRBJ1-1, with D tentatively TRBD1 (5 bases). The germline gives CDR1 LNHDA, CDR2 SQIVND (reference sequence). The length of the CDR3 is 14 residues. The germline V and J ends were trimmed by 3 bases and 4 bases, with 12 bases remaining between them. In DNA, the CDR3 is TGTGCCAGTAGTATGGGGGTATTGGCCACTGAAGCTTTCTTT. Translation gives CASSMGVLATEAFF.

This sequence joins TRBV2 and TRBJ1-5, with 9 bases identical to TRBD1. Losses at the gene ends were 8 bases for V and 6 bases for J; bases not matched to a gene: 5. Germline loops: CDR1 SNHLY, CDR2 FYNNEI. The CDR3 length is 13 residues. CDR3 sequence: CASGGQGSQPQHF. The CDR3 nucleotides read TGTGCCAGCGGGGGACAGGGTAGTCAGCCCCAGCATTTT.

The chain carries TRBV7-6 and TRBJ1-6; the D gene is possibly TRBD1 (6 bases). CDR3 length: 15 amino acids. Between the trimmed V and J ends, which lost 5 bases and 4 bases, there was a span of 12 bases. Per germline, CDR1 SGHVS and CDR2 FNYEAQ. The CDR3 spells CASSRDRSYNSPLHF. The CDR3 DNA reads as TGTGCCAGCAGCCGAGACAGGAGTTATAATTCACCCCTCCACTTT.

The gene calls are TRBV11-3 and TRBJ1-1; D remains ambiguous. V lost 2 bases and J lost 0, with 4 bases in between. The CDR3 extends over 13 amino acids. In germline, CDR1 is SGHNT, CDR2 YENEEA. The CDR3 DNA is TGTGCCAGCAGCTTAAGATTGAACACTGAAGCTTTCTTT. It translates to CASSLRLNTEAFF.

CDR3 bases: TGCGCCAGCAGCCTAGGGAGGGGTAATCAGCCCCAGCATTTT. Protein product: CASSLGRGNQPQHF. The J gene is TRBJ1-5, the V gene TRBV4-1; D is possibly TRBD1 (5 bases). The V end lost 4 bases, the J end lost 4 bases, and 11 bases lay between the germline ends. Germline CDR1 is MGHRA and CDR2 is YSYEKL. This CDR3 contains 14 residues.

This clone was detected a few times. The CDR3 region has the DNA TGTGCCAGCAGCTTTGGGAAAGGCCTGAAGGGCCCTGAGCAGTTCTTC. Protein: CASSFGKGLKGPEQFF. The chain carries TRBV7-9 and TRBJ2-1; D gene uncertain. This CDR3 region has 16 residues. Per the germline V gene, CDR1 is SEHNR and CDR2 is FQNEAQ (reference sequence). Trimming pared 3 bases from V and 9 bases from J, leaving 21 bases between.

The V gene is TRBV6-6, the J gene TRBJ2-1; no reliable D call. The germline gives CDR1 MNHNY, CDR2 SVGAGI (reference sequence). CDR3 length: 12 amino acids. Between the trimmed V and J ends, which lost 10 bases and 8 bases, there was a span of 15 bases. Written as DNA, the CDR3 is TGTGCCACCCGTGATGGGTTGCATGAGCAGTTCTTC. Protein: CATRDGLHEQFF.

CDR3 nucleotides: TGTGCCAGCAGCTCGAAGCCAAGCAGGGAGGGAGAGACCCAGTACTTC. This encodes CASSSKPSREGETQYF. V gene TRBV7-3 combines with J gene TRBJ2-5, with TRBD2 matching 7 bases. V shed 4 bases, J shed 4 bases, and the junction held 12 bases outside the gene matches. The CDR3 contains 16 residues. Germline V gives CDR1 SGHTA, CDR2 FQGTGA. Full variable domain (outside the CDR3, taken from reference TRBV7-3 and TRBJ2-5): GAGVSQTPSNKVTEKGKYVELRCDPISGHTALYWYRQSLGQGPEFLIYFQGTGAADDSGLPNDRFFAVRPEGSVSTLKIQRTERGDSAVYLCASSSKPSREGETQYFGPGTRLLVL.

This clone was recorded a few times. The CDR3 loop is CASSYKGSYEQYF. The CDR3 bases are TGTGCCAGCAGTTATAAGGGCTCCTACGAGCAGTACTTC. The rearrangement joins TRBV27 to TRBJ2-7; D ambiguous. Trimming took 4 bases from V and 0 from J, leaving 7 bases between them. This CDR3 region has 13 residues. Germline V gene sequence: CDR1 MNHEY, CDR2 SMNVEV (reference sequence).

The chain uses TRBV4-2 and TRBJ2-7; D is undetermined. This CDR3 contains 13 residues. In germline, CDR1 is LGHNA, CDR2 YNFKEQ. V gave up 0 bases and J gave up 3 bases, with 6 bases separating them. CDR3 amino acids: CASSQEGSYEQYF. Here the CDR3 DNA reads TGTGCCAGCAGCCAAGAAGGAAGCTACGAGCAGTACTTC.

In this sample, this clone turned up a few times. Compared with germline, one end of the junction differs, possibly owing to a read error. V usage is TRBV7-7 and J usage is TRBJ2-7; 8 bases match TRBD1. This CDR3 contains 13 residues. Germline CDR1 and CDR2: SSHAT and FNYEAQ (reference sequence). The CDR3, as DNA: TGTGCTAGCAGCCCCGGACAGGGCAACGAGCAGTACTTC. This sequence encodes CASSPGQGNEQYF. Supplemented by reference TRBV7-7 and TRBJ2-7, the full variable domain reads GAGVSQSPRYKVTKRGQDVTLRCDPISSHATLYWYQQALGQGPEFLTYFNYEAQPDKSGLPSDRFSAERPEGSISTLTIQRTEQRDSAMYRCASSPGQGNEQYFGPGTRLTVT.

The rearrangement uses TRBV7-2 and TRBJ1-2; D gene uncertain. V lost 2 bases to trimming and J lost 4 bases, with 14 bases between them. The CDR3 is 15 amino acids. Germline CDR1 SGHTA, CDR2 FQGNSA. CDR3 DNA: TGTGCCAGCAGCTTAAGGACGGAACCTACCTATGGCTACACCTTC. It specifies CASSLRTEPTYGYTF.

The rearrangement joins TRBV19 to TRBJ1-5; no definite D call. Germline CDR1 is LNHDA and CDR2 is SQIVND (reference sequence). The V end lost 4 bases, the J end lost 5 bases, and 9 bases lay between the germline ends. The CDR3 sequence is 13 residues long. Written as DNA, the CDR3 is TGTGCCAGTAGTAAGGAGAAGGATCAGCCCCAGCATTTT. Protein: CASSKEKDQPQHF.

The V call is TRBV28, the J call TRBJ2-7; a weak D match, TRBD2 (5 bases). Trimming removed 3 bases from V and 0 bases from J, with 12 bases in between. CDR1 is MDHEN and CDR2 is SYDVKM in the germline V gene. This CDR3 region has 15 residues. Here the CDR3 reads CASSFTDYYSYEQYF. CDR3 bases: TGTGCCAGCAGTTTCACCGACTATTACTCCTACGAGCAGTACTTC. Filled out from reference TRBV28 and TRBJ2-7, the complete variable domain reads DVKVTQSSRYLVKRTGEKVFLECVQDMDHENMFWYRQDPGLGLRLIYFSYDVKMKEKGDIPEGYSVSREKKERFSLILESASTNQTSMYLCASSFTDYYSYEQYFGPGTRLTVT.

This clone was seen only a few times. The rearrangement uses TRBV27 and TRBJ1-5; a possible D gene is TRBD1 (6 bases). V shed 3 bases and J shed 3 bases, with 15 bases lying between them. CDR3 length: 16 residues. Germline V gene sequence: CDR1 MNHEY, CDR2 SMNVEV (reference sequence). The CDR3 here is CASSFSGQTPNQPQHF. The CDR3 nucleotides are TGTGCCAGCAGTTTCTCCGGACAGACGCCCAATCAGCCCCAGCATTTT.

The chain combines TRBV9 with TRBJ1-4, with D uncertain. Germline CDR1 and CDR2: SGDLS and YYNGEE. The germline V and J ends were trimmed by 4 bases and 8 bases, with 18 bases remaining between them. The CDR3 runs to 15 residues. As DNA, the CDR3 is TGTGCCAGCAGCATCGGAACAAGCTTCAGGGAAAAACTGTTTTTT. The encoded protein is CASSIGTSFREKLFF. Together with reference TRBV9 and TRBJ1-4, the CDR3 gives the full variable domain: DSGVTQTPKHLITATGQRVTLRCSPRSGDLSVYWYQQSLDQGLQFLIQYYNGEERAKGNILERFSAQQFPDLHSELNLSSLELGDSALYFCASSIGTSFREKLFFGSGTQLSVL.

The J gene is TRBJ2-7, the V gene TRBV7-6; possible D gene TRBD2, 5 bases. Germline-derived CDR1 and CDR2 are SGHVS and FNYEAQ. Trimming stripped 4 bases from V and 6 bases from J, with 13 bases between. The CDR3 totals 13 residues. The DNA for the CDR3 is TGTGCCAGCAGCTCCCCAGGCGGAGGCGAGCAGTACTTC. It encodes CASSSPGGGEQYF.

The chain combines TRBV4-2 with TRBJ2-1, with 9 bases aligning to TRBD2. CDR1 is LGHNA and CDR2 is YNFKEQ in the germline V gene. V shed 4 bases and J 3 bases; nucleotides not matched to a gene: 4. This CDR3 has 15 residues. CDR3: CASSRRRGGYNEQFF. CDR3 nucleotides: TGTGCCAGCAGCCGGAGGCGGGGGGGCTACAATGAGCAGTTCTTC.

The chain recombines TRBV27 with TRBJ2-2, with D perhaps given as TRBD1 or TRBD2 (6 bases each). Germline V lookup: CDR1 MNHEY, CDR2 SMNVEV (reference sequence). This CDR3 region has 15 residues. Trimming shortened V by 2 bases and J by 5 bases, and 12 bases separated the two germline ends. Written as DNA, the CDR3 is TGTGCCAGCAGTTTACTCGGGGGCGGAACCGGGGAGCTGTTTTTT. Protein sequence: CASSLLGGGTGELFF.

The rearrangement joins TRBV28 to TRBJ1-4; TRBD1 might be the D (5 bases). Germline V gives CDR1 MDHEN, CDR2 SYDVKM. Trimming cost V 7 bases and J 3 bases, with 9 bases left between them. The CDR3 loop spans 13 amino acids. The CDR3 loop is CASTRGANEKLFF. The CDR3 coding sequence is TGTGCCAGCACCCGGGGGGCTAATGAAAAACTGTTTTTT. Full variable domain (remainder filled in from reference TRBV28 and TRBJ1-4): DVKVTQSSRYLVKRTGEKVFLECVQDMDHENMFWYRQDPGLGLRLIYFSYDVKMKEKGDIPEGYSVSREKKERFSLILESASTNQTSMYLCASTRGANEKLFFGSGTQLSVL.

The chain employs TRBV4-1 and TRBJ2-3; D remains unclear. Per germline, CDR1 MGHRA and CDR2 YSYEKL. V was trimmed by 0 bases and J by 0 bases, leaving 10 bases between them. There are 16 residues in the CDR3. CDR3 sequence: CASSQDWGASTDTQYF. In DNA form, the CDR3 reads TGCGCCAGCAGCCAAGATTGGGGTGCTAGCACAGATACGCAGTATTTT.

The chain is built from TRBV7-9 and TRBJ1-1; 10 nucleotides agree with TRBD1. With V trimmed by 5 bases and J by 4 bases, 13 bases remained unmatched. Germline V gene data show CDR1 as SEHNR and CDR2 as FQNEAQ (reference sequence). This CDR3 spans 17 amino acids. Written as DNA, the CDR3 is TGTGCCAGCAGCAGCCGACAGGGGGCGCGGGCCGGCACTGAAGCTTTCTTT. Amino acids: CASSSRQGARAGTEAFF.

The V and J genes are TRBV7-2 and TRBJ2-7; D uncertain. This CDR3 is built from 15 residues. Germline-derived CDR1 and CDR2 are SGHTA and FQGNSA. V lost 0 bases, J lost 0 bases, and 9 bases lay in between. Here the CDR3 DNA reads TGTGCCAGCAGCTTAGCGTGGACGAGCTCCTACGAGCAGTACTTC. Translation gives CASSLAWTSSYEQYF.

The chain combines TRBV11-2 with TRBJ2-7, with a tentative D call TRBD2 (5 bases). Trimming removed 2 bases from V and 4 bases from J, with 9 bases in between. This CDR3 region has 13 residues. The germline gives CDR1 SGHAT, CDR2 FQNNGV. The CDR3 region has the DNA TGTGCCAGCAGCTTATTCGGACTTTACGAGCAGTACTTC. This sequence encodes CASSLFGLYEQYF.

This clone was counted between two and nine times. The chain joins TRBV7-9 to TRBJ1-2; no clear D gene. CDR1 is SEHNR and CDR2 is FQNEAQ in the germline V gene (reference sequence). Trimming took off 1 base at V and 7 bases at J, with 13 bases between the two ends. The CDR3 runs to 14 residues. The CDR3 nucleotides read TGTGCCAGCAGCTTAGTGCTCACTTTTGGTGGCTACACCTTC. Its protein product is CASSLVLTFGGYTF.

The V gene is TRBV27, the J gene TRBJ2-1; TRBD2 is a possible D gene (6 bases). Trimming stripped 6 bases from V and 5 bases from J, with 17 bases between. The CDR3 totals 15 residues. The V gene's germline CDR1 is MNHEY and CDR2 SMNVEV (reference sequence). The chain's CDR3 is CASSLRRDFNNEQFF. The CDR3 nucleotides read TGTGCCAGCAGCCTACGGAGGGACTTCAACAATGAGCAGTTCTTC.

The V and J genes are TRBV7-9 and TRBJ2-5, with D uncertain. CDR3 length: 14 amino acids. Germline CDR1 reads SEHNR; CDR2 reads FQNEAQ (reference sequence). With 1 base removed from V and 6 bases from J, the gap between germline ends came to 12 bases. This CDR3 reads CASSLGTPKQTQYF. CDR3 DNA: TGTGCCAGCAGCTTAGGAACCCCCAAGCAGACCCAGTACTTC.